This record looks at one TCR beta chain sequence and its context. Its antigen remains unidentified. The sample originates from a study of blood T cells in healthy people across ages. Findings and caveats of the study: Per-million-T-cell TCR beta diversity fell roughly linearly with age. Correlation between TCR beta diversity and naive T cell percentage was strong.

Through a sample-barcoded 5' primer and a J-beta primer mix, a second PCR was run for roughly 6 to 11 cycles. TCRdb reprocessed the 5' RACE reads with MiXCR, giving one entry per CDR3 protein. The sample yields about 930,000 distinct CDR3 sequences, 25% to 35% seen once. The germline V gene encodes CDR1 SGHRS and CDR2 YFSETQ. This CDR3 contains 17 residues. V shed 0 bases, J shed 7 bases, and the junction held 10 bases outside the gene matches. The same sample was also studied in work on T cells of mothers and their children. From that paper: Thymic selection molds TCR recombination output in much the same way for related pairs as for unrelated pairs. Slightly, though not significantly, more overlap was seen in related than in unrelated mother-child pairs.

The V and J genes are TRBV5-1 and TRBJ2-2; 9 positions agree with TRBD2. The sequencing input was blood. This TCR derives from a woman aged 40 to 55 in good health. CDR3 nucleotides: TGCGCCAGCAGCTTGGACGGCGGGGGGGCCGTAGGCGGGGAGCTGTTTTTT. Its protein is CASSLDGGGAVGGELFF.